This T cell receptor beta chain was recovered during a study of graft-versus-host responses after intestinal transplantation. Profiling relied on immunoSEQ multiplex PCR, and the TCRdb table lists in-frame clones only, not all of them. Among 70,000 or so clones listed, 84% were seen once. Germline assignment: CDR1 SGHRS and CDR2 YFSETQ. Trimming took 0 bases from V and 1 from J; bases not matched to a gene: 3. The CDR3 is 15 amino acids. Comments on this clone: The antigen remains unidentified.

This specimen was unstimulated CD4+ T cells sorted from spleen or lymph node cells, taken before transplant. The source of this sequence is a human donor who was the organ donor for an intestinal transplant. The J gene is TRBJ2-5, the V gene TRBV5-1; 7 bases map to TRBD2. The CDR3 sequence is CASSLARTSQETQYF. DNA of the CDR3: TGCGCCAGCAGCTTGGCGCGGACTAGCCAAGAGACCCAGTACTTC.